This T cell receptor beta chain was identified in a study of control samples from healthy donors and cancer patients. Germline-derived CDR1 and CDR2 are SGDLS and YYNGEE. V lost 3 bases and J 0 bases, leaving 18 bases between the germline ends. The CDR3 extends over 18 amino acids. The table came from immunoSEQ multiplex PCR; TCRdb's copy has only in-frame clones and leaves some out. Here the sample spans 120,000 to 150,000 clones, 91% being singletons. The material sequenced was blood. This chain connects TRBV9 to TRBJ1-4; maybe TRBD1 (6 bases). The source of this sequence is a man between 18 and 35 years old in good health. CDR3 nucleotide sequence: TGTGCCAGCAGCGCAGGTCTGGTAGGGACAACAACTAATGAAAAACTGTTTTTT. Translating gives CASSAGLVGTTTNEKLFF.